This is a list of T cell receptor beta chains from one sample in a study of blood T cell repertoires in COVID-19. Profiling relied on immunoSEQ multiplex PCR, and the TCRdb table lists in-frame clones only, not all of them. The sample yields about 400,000 clones, approximately 86% seen once. Sequencing was carried out using PBMCs or T cells enriched from blood (not recorded which). The receptors originated from a middle-aged woman with acute COVID-19. Both conserved end residues are part of each CDR3. The order of the fields is D gene, V gene, J gene, clone size, CDR3 DNA, CDR3 protein. D genes are given only for firm matches. Some rows have no size entry. The others give once, few or many, or a class for an expanded clone.

d_gene: TRBD1
v_gene: TRBV19
j_gene: TRBJ1-1
abundance: .
CDR3nt: TGTGCCAGTAGGATTGAGGACAGGGGCAGCCCTGAAGCTTTCTTT
CDR3aa: CASRIEDRGSPEAFF

d_gene: TRBD1
v_gene: TRBV10-3
j_gene: TRBJ1-5
abundance: .
CDR3nt: TGTGCCATCAGCGCTGACAGGGGAAGTCAGCCCCAGCATTTT
CDR3aa: CAISADRGSQPQHF

d_gene: TRBD1
v_gene: TRBV10-2
j_gene: TRBJ1-6
abundance: .
CDR3nt: TGCGCCAGCAAGCGAGACAGGGGAAAATCACCCCTCCACTTT
CDR3aa: CASKRDRGKSPLHF

d_gene: TRBD2
v_gene: TRBV19
j_gene: TRBJ2-1
abundance: .
CDR3nt: TGTGCCAGTACCTGGGCGGGGGGGCCATACAATGAGCAGTTCTTC
CDR3aa: CASTWAGGPYNEQFF

d_gene: TRBD1
v_gene: TRBV10-1
j_gene: TRBJ1-4
abundance: .
CDR3nt: TGCGCCAGCAGTGAGAGCCGACAGGGCACAACTAATGAAAAACTGTTTTTT
CDR3aa: CASSESRQGTTNEKLFF

d_gene: TRBD1
v_gene: TRBV4-1
j_gene: TRBJ2-2
abundance: .
CDR3nt: TGCGCCAGCAGCCAAGATAGGACAGGGGCGTCTAACACCGGGGAGCTGTTTTTT
CDR3aa: CASSQDRTGASNTGELFF

d_gene: TRBD1
v_gene: TRBV5-1
j_gene: TRBJ2-7
abundance: .
CDR3nt: TGCGCCAGCAGCTTGGTTTCTAGGACAGGGGAAGACGAGCAGTACTTC
CDR3aa: CASSLVSRTGEDEQYF

d_gene: TRBD2
v_gene: TRBV7-9
j_gene: TRBJ2-6
abundance: .
CDR3nt: TGTGCCAGCAGCTCGGGGGGGCCTTCTGGGGCCAACGTCCTGACTTTC
CDR3aa: CASSSGGPSGANVLTF

d_gene: TRBD2
v_gene: TRBV7-9
j_gene: TRBJ2-1
abundance: few
CDR3nt: TGTGCCAGCAGCGTTAGCGGGGGGGTCGACAATGAGCAGTTCTTC
CDR3aa: CASSVSGGVDNEQFF

d_gene: .
v_gene: TRBV11-2
j_gene: TRBJ1-5
abundance: .
CDR3nt: TGTGCCAGCAGCTCCGGACAGCACAATCAGCCCCAGCATTTT
CDR3aa: CASSSGQHNQPQHF

d_gene: .
v_gene: TRBV27
j_gene: TRBJ1-5
abundance: .
CDR3nt: TGTGCCAGCGGTAAGGGGTATAGCAATCAGCCCCAGCATTTT
CDR3aa: CASGKGYSNQPQHF

d_gene: TRBD2
v_gene: TRBV11-2
j_gene: TRBJ2-1
abundance: once
CDR3nt: TGTGCCAGCAGCTCTCCCCGACTAGCTAATGAGCAGTTCTTC
CDR3aa: CASSSPRLANEQFF

d_gene: TRBD2
v_gene: TRBV15
j_gene: TRBJ2-5
abundance: .
CDR3nt: TGTGCCACCAGCAGAGATCTTGGACTAGCAGCAGAGACCCAGTACTTC
CDR3aa: CATSRDLGLAAETQYF

d_gene: TRBD1
v_gene: TRBV24-1
j_gene: TRBJ1-6
abundance: .
CDR3nt: TGTGCCACCAGTGATTTGCCACAGGGGGTCGAGTCACCCCTCCACTTT
CDR3aa: CATSDLPQGVESPLHF

d_gene: TRBD2
v_gene: TRBV5-4
j_gene: TRBJ2-5
abundance: .
CDR3nt: TGTGCCAGCAGCCGGATGACTAGCGGGGGGCCAGAGACCCAGTACTTC
CDR3aa: CASSRMTSGGPETQYF

d_gene: .
v_gene: TRBV20-1
j_gene: TRBJ1-4
abundance: .
CDR3nt: TGCAGTGCTAGACGGGGGGGAAAACTGTTTTTT
CDR3aa: CSARRGGKLFF

d_gene: .
v_gene: TRBV11-2
j_gene: TRBJ1-1
abundance: few
CDR3nt: TGTGCCAGCAGCTGGCCCGTGGGGCTTGCAACTGAAGCTTTCTTT
CDR3aa: CASSWPVGLATEAFF

d_gene: .
v_gene: TRBV14
j_gene: TRBJ2-2
abundance: .
CDR3nt: TGTGCCAGCAGCCAATCCTCGAGCCCAGGGACCGGGGAGCTGTTTTTT
CDR3aa: CASSQSSSPGTGELFF

d_gene: TRBD1
v_gene: TRBV2
j_gene: TRBJ2-2
abundance: .
CDR3nt: TGTGCCAGCAGTCGGGACAGCACCGGGGAGCTGTTTTTT
CDR3aa: CASSRDSTGELFF

d_gene: TRBD1
v_gene: TRBV27
j_gene: TRBJ1-1
abundance: medium-sized
CDR3nt: TGTGCCAGCAGTGCCTTGGGACAGGGATACACTGAAGCTTTCTTT
CDR3aa: CASSALGQGYTEAFF

d_gene: .
v_gene: TRBV5-5
j_gene: TRBJ1-3
abundance: .
CDR3nt: TGTGCCAGCAGCTTCGCAGACACCATATATTTT
CDR3aa: CASSFADTIYF

d_gene: TRBD1
v_gene: TRBV18
j_gene: TRBJ2-7
abundance: .
CDR3nt: TGTGCCAGCTCACCAGGGGGACGCTTGGGACAGGGTTACGAGCAGTACTTC
CDR3aa: CASSPGGRLGQGYEQYF

d_gene: .
v_gene: TRBV19
j_gene: TRBJ1-2
abundance: .
CDR3nt: TGTGCCAGTAGGAATAGGCCGGACACGAACTATGGCTACACCTTC
CDR3aa: CASRNRPDTNYGYTF

d_gene: TRBD1
v_gene: TRBV9
j_gene: TRBJ2-1
abundance: .
CDR3nt: TGTGCCAGCAGCGTGGCAGGGGGCCGTTTCAATGAGCAGTTCTTC
CDR3aa: CASSVAGGRFNEQFF

d_gene: .
v_gene: TRBV15
j_gene: TRBJ2-2
abundance: .
CDR3nt: TGTGCCACCAGCAGAGGAAATTTTGGAGGGGTAGGCGGGGAGCTGTTTTTT
CDR3aa: CATSRGNFGGVGGELFF

d_gene: .
v_gene: TRBV5-1
j_gene: TRBJ1-2
abundance: once
CDR3nt: TGCGCCAGCAGCTTAGGGGGTAACTATGGCTACACCTTC
CDR3aa: CASSLGGNYGYTF

d_gene: .
v_gene: TRBV12-5
j_gene: TRBJ1-2
abundance: .
CDR3nt: TGTGCTAGTGGTTTGGTGAGGACCCCGACAGGTTTAGAGGGGGATGGCTACACCTTC
CDR3aa: CASGLVRTPTGLEGDGYTF

d_gene: TRBD1
v_gene: TRBV3-1/TRBV3-2
j_gene: TRBJ1-2
abundance: few
CDR3nt: TGTGCCAGCAGCCCCGCCGACAGGGGTAACTATGGCTACACCTTC
CDR3aa: CASSPADRGNYGYTF

d_gene: .
v_gene: TRBV28
j_gene: TRBJ1-4
abundance: .
CDR3nt: TGTGCCAGCAGACGCAGGGCTTATGGTAATGAAAAACTGTTTTTT
CDR3aa: CASRRRAYGNEKLFF

d_gene: TRBD2
v_gene: TRBV3-1/TRBV3-2
j_gene: TRBJ2-7
abundance: few
CDR3nt: TGTGCCAGCAGCCAAGGCCTAGCGGGGGACTCCTACGAGCAGTACTTC
CDR3aa: CASSQGLAGDSYEQYF

d_gene: TRBD1
v_gene: TRBV20-1
j_gene: TRBJ2-7
abundance: .
CDR3nt: TGCAGTGCTAGTCTCCCCAGGGGGCCCTACGAGCAGTACTTC
CDR3aa: CSASLPRGPYEQYF

d_gene: TRBD1
v_gene: TRBV7-9
j_gene: TRBJ1-1
abundance: .
CDR3nt: TGTGCCAGCAGCTTAGACTATGGGACAGGCTTGGGGGAAGCTTTCTTT
CDR3aa: CASSLDYGTGLGEAFF

d_gene: .
v_gene: TRBV7-2
j_gene: TRBJ2-7
abundance: once
CDR3nt: TGTGCCAGCAGCTTGTCTACTTTTATATTAACCTACGAGCAGTACTTC
CDR3aa: CASSLSTFILTYEQYF

d_gene: .
v_gene: TRBV3-1/TRBV3-2
j_gene: TRBJ1-1
abundance: .
CDR3nt: TGTGCCAGCAGCCAAGATAGGGAGGTGGCGGCTTTCTTT
CDR3aa: CASSQDREVAAFF

d_gene: .
v_gene: TRBV7-2
j_gene: TRBJ1-2
abundance: .
CDR3nt: TGTGCCAGCAGCTTTCGTCTAAATAACTATGGCTACACCTTC
CDR3aa: CASSFRLNNYGYTF

d_gene: .
v_gene: TRBV20-1
j_gene: TRBJ2-1
abundance: .
CDR3nt: TGCAGTGCTAGTAGGGGCAATGAGCAGTTCTTC
CDR3aa: CSASRGNEQFF

d_gene: TRBD1
v_gene: TRBV7-9
j_gene: TRBJ1-1
abundance: .
CDR3nt: TGTGCCAGCAGCCCCCAGTCAGCGCCCAGGGGGGTATGGGAAGCTTTCTTT
CDR3aa: CASSPQSAPRGVWEAFF

d_gene: .
v_gene: TRBV27
j_gene: TRBJ1-1
abundance: .
CDR3nt: TGTGCCAGCAGACCACAGACAGCCATGAACACTGAAGCTTTCTTT
CDR3aa: CASRPQTAMNTEAFF

d_gene: TRBD2
v_gene: TRBV5-1
j_gene: TRBJ2-1
abundance: .
CDR3nt: TGCGCCAGCAGTCGTGGGACTAACTTCCGAACAGATGAGCAGTTCTTC
CDR3aa: CASSRGTNFRTDEQFF

d_gene: TRBD2
v_gene: TRBV5-1
j_gene: TRBJ2-3
abundance: .
CDR3nt: TGCGCCAGCAGCTTGTCTAGCGGGGGCACAGATACGCAGTATTTT
CDR3aa: CASSLSSGGTDTQYF

d_gene: TRBD1
v_gene: TRBV24-1
j_gene: TRBJ2-5
abundance: .
CDR3nt: TGTGCCACCAGTCCGACCAGTCCGGGACAGGGTAAGACCCAGTACTTC
CDR3aa: CATSPTSPGQGKTQYF

d_gene: TRBD1
v_gene: TRBV5-8
j_gene: TRBJ1-6
abundance: .
CDR3nt: TGTGCCAGCAGCTTGGGACAGGGCGGAAATTCACCCCTCCACTTT
CDR3aa: CASSLGQGGNSPLHF

d_gene: .
v_gene: TRBV12-3/TRBV12-4
j_gene: TRBJ2-2
abundance: .
CDR3nt: TGTGCCAGCAGCCCAGGGGGGACCGGGGAGCTGTTTTTT
CDR3aa: CASSPGGTGELFF

d_gene: TRBD1
v_gene: TRBV29-1
j_gene: TRBJ1-2
abundance: .
CDR3nt: TGCAGCGTTCTCGGGACAGGGTGGAACTATGGCTACACCTTC
CDR3aa: CSVLGTGWNYGYTF

d_gene: .
v_gene: TRBV7-8
j_gene: TRBJ1-5
abundance: .
CDR3nt: TGTGCCAGCAGCTTAGATCGGAATCAGCCCCAGCATTTT
CDR3aa: CASSLDRNQPQHF

d_gene: .
v_gene: TRBV2
j_gene: TRBJ1-5
abundance: .
CDR3nt: TGTGCCAGCAGTGAATCGGGGATTAGCAATCAGCCCCAGCATTTT
CDR3aa: CASSESGISNQPQHF

d_gene: TRBD2
v_gene: TRBV5-4
j_gene: TRBJ2-5
abundance: .
CDR3nt: TGTGCCAGCAGCTTGAGCTCTAGCGGGGGGTGGAGGGAGACCCAGTACTTC
CDR3aa: CASSLSSSGGWRETQYF

d_gene: TRBD1
v_gene: TRBV5-1
j_gene: TRBJ1-5
abundance: .
CDR3nt: TGCGCCAGCAGCTGGGGAGGACAGGGGAACCAGCCCCAGCATTTT
CDR3aa: CASSWGGQGNQPQHF

d_gene: .
v_gene: TRBV6-5
j_gene: TRBJ2-3
abundance: .
CDR3nt: TGTGCCAGCAGAGTAGAGTATGCAGATACGCAGTATTTT
CDR3aa: CASRVEYADTQYF

d_gene: .
v_gene: TRBV25-1
j_gene: TRBJ1-1
abundance: .
CDR3nt: TGTGCCAGCAGTTTTTCTAGGGACACCAAGAACACTGAAGCTTTCTTT
CDR3aa: CASSFSRDTKNTEAFF

d_gene: TRBD2
v_gene: TRBV5-1
j_gene: TRBJ2-5
abundance: .
CDR3nt: TGCGCCAGCAGCTTGGATGCGGGGGGGCGTCGAGAAGAGACCCAGTACTTC
CDR3aa: CASSLDAGGRREETQYF

d_gene: .
v_gene: TRBV18
j_gene: TRBJ1-2
abundance: .
CDR3nt: TGTGCCAGCTCACCACGGCCCCACTATGGCTACACCTTC
CDR3aa: CASSPRPHYGYTF

d_gene: .
v_gene: TRBV5-1
j_gene: TRBJ2-2
abundance: .
CDR3nt: TGCGCCAGCAGATTGTCGGGGATCGGGACCGGGGAGCTGTTTTTT
CDR3aa: CASRLSGIGTGELFF

d_gene: .
v_gene: TRBV6-5
j_gene: TRBJ1-1
abundance: .
CDR3nt: TGTGCCAGCAGCCGAGCCTGGGGCGTGAACACTGAAGCTTTCTTT
CDR3aa: CASSRAWGVNTEAFF